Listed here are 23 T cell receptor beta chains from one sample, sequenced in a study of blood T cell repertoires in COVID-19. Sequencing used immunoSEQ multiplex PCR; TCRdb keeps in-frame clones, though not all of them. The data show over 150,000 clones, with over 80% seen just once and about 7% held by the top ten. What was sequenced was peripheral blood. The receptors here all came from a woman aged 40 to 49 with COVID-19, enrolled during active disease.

CDR3 sequence: CAWTGLASSSYEQYF. DNA of the CDR3: TGTGCCTGGACCGGGCTAGCTTCGAGCTCCTACGAGCAGTACTTC. This chain connects TRBV30 to TRBJ2-7; a weak D match, TRBD2 (5 bases). V lost 4 bases to trimming and J lost 0 bases, with 16 bases between them. The CDR3 runs 15 residues. Germline V lookup: CDR1 GTSNPN, CDR2 SVGIG (reference sequence).

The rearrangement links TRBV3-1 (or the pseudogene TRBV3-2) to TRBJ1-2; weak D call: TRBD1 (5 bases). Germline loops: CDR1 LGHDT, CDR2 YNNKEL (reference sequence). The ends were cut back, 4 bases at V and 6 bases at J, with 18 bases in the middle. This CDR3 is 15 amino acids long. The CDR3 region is CASSPLRGGGNGYTF. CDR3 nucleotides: TGTGCCAGCAGCCCCTTACGCGGGGGTGGTAATGGCTACACCTTC.

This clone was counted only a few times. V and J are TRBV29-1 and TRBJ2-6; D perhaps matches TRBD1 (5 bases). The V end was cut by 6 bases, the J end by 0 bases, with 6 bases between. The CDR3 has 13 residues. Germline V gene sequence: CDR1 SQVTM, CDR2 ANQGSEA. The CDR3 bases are TGCAGCGTCGACAGCTCTGGGGCCAACGTCCTGACTTTC. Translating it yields CSVDSSGANVLTF.

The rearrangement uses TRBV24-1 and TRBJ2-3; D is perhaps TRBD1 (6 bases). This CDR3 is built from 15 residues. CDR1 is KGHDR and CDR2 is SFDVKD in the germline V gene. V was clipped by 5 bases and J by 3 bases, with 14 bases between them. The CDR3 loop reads CATSGPGVGTDTQYF. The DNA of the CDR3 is TGTGCCACCAGTGGGCCAGGGGTAGGAACAGATACGCAGTATTTT.

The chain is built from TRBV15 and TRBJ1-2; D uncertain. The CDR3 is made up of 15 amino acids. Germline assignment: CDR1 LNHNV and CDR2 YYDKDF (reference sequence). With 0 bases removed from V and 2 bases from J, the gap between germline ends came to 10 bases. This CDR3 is CATSRDTERNYGYTF. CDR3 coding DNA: TGTGCCACCAGCAGAGATACGGAGAGGAACTATGGCTACACCTTC.

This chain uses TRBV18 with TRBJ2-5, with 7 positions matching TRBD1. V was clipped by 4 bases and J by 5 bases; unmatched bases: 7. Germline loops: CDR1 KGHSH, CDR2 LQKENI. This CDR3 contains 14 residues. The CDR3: CASSQGQVGETQYF. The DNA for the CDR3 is TGTGCCAGCTCACAAGGACAGGTCGGGGAGACCCAGTACTTC. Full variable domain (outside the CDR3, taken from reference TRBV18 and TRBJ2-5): NAGVMQNPRHLVRRRGQEARLRCSPMKGHSHVYWYRQLPEEGLKFMVYLQKENIIDESGMPKERFSAEFPKEGPSILRIQQVVRGDSAAYFCASSQGQVGETQYFGPGTRLLVL.

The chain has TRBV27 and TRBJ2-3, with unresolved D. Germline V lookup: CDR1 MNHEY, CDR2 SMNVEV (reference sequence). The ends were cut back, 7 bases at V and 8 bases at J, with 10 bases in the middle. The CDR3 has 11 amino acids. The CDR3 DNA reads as TGTGCCAGCACCTTCCACGGTACGCAGTATTTT. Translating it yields CASTFHGTQYF.

CDR3 coding DNA: TGTGCCAGTAGCTACAGGGGCGCTAGCACAGATACGCAGTATTTT. It translates to CASSYRGASTDTQYF. This rearrangement joins TRBV19 to TRBJ2-3, with TRBD1 identical over 7 bases. The J segment lost 0 bases and the V segment lost 6 bases, leaving 6 bases of the junction unmatched. This CDR3 spans 15 amino acids. Per germline, CDR1 LNHDA and CDR2 SQIVND (reference sequence).

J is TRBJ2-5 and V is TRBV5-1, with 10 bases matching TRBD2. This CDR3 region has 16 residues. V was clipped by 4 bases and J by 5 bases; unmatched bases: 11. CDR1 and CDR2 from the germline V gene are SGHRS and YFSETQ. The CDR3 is CASSGAAGGLRETQYF. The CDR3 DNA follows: TGCGCCAGCAGCGGGGCAGCGGGGGGGCTGCGGGAGACCCAGTACTTC.

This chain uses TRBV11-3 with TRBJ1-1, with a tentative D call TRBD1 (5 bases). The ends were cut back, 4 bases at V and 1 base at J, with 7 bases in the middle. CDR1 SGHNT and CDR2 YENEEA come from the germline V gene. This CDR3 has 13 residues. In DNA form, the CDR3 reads TGTGCCAGCAGCTGGCAGGGGAACACTGAAGCTTTCTTT. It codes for CASSWQGNTEAFF.

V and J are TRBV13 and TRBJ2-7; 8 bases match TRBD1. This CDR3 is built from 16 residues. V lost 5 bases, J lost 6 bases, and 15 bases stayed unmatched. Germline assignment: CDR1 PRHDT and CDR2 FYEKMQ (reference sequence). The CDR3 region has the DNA TGTGCCAGCAGCCCCTCCTTTAAGGACAGGGCCCCCGAGCAGTACTTC. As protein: CASSPSFKDRAPEQYF.

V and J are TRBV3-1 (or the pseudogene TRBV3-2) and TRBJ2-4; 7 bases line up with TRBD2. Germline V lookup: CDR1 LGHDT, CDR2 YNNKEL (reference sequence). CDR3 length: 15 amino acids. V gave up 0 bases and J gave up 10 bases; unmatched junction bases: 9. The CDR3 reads CASSQEPAGRGIQYF. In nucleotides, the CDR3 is TGTGCCAGCAGCCAAGAGCCAGCGGGGAGGGGAATTCAGTACTTC.

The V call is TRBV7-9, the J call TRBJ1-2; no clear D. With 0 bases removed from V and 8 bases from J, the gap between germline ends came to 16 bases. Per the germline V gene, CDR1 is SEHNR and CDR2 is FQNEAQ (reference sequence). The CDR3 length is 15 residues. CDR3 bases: TGTGCCAGCAGCTTAGCGCTGTTCTTAGGGAGGGGCTACACCTTC. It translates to CASSLALFLGRGYTF.

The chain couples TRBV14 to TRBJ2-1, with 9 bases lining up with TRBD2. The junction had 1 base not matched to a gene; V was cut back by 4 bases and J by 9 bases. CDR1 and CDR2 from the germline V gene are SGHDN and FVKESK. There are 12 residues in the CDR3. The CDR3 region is CASSRGLAEQFF. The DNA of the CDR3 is TGTGCCAGCAGCCGGGGACTAGCTGAGCAGTTCTTC.

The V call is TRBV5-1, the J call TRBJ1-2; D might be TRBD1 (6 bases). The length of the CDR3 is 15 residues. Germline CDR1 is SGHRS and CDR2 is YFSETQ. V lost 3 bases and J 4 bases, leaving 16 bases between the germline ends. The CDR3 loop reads CASSSGDLSLYGYTF. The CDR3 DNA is TGCGCCAGCAGCTCAGGGGACCTATCCCTCTATGGCTACACCTTC.

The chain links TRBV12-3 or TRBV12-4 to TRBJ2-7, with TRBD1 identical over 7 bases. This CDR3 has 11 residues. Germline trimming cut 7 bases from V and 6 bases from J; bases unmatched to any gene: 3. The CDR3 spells CASTGTVEQYF. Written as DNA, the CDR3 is TGTGCCAGCACTGGGACAGTCGAGCAGTACTTC.

The DNA of the CDR3 is TGTGCCAGCTCGGCTAGCGGGGGCCCTACCTATGAGCAGTTCTTC. Translation gives CASSASGGPTYEQFF. V and J are TRBV18 and TRBJ2-1; 10 bases fit TRBD2. Germline-derived CDR1 and CDR2 are KGHSH and LQKENI. After removal of 6 bases from V and 8 bases from J, the junction contained 10 bases not matched to a gene. The CDR3 contains 15 residues.

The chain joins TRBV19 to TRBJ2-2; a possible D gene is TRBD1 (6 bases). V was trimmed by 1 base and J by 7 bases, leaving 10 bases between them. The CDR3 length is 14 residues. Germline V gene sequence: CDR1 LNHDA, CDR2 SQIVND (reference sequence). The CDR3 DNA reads TGTGCCAGTAGTATAGCCAGGGGTGGCGGGGAGCTGTTTTTT. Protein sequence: CASSIARGGGELFF.

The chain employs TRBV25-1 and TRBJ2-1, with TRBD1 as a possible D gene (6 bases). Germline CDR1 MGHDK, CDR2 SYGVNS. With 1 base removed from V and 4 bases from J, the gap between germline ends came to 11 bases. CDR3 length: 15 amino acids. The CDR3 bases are TGTGCCAGCAGTGAATCCGGGACAAGGTACAATGAGCAGTTCTTC. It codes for CASSESGTRYNEQFF.

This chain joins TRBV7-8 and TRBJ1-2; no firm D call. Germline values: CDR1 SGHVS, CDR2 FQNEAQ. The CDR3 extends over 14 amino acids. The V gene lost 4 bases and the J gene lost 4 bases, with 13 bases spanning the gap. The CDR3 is CASSSPREGYGYTF. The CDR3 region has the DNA TGTGCCAGCAGCTCCCCGAGGGAGGGCTATGGCTACACCTTC.

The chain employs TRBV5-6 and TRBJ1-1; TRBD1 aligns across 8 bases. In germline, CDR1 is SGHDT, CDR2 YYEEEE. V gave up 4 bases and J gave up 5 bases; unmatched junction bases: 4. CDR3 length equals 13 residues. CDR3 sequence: CASSGTGGTEAFF. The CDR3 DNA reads TGTGCCAGCAGCGGCACAGGGGGGACTGAAGCTTTCTTT.

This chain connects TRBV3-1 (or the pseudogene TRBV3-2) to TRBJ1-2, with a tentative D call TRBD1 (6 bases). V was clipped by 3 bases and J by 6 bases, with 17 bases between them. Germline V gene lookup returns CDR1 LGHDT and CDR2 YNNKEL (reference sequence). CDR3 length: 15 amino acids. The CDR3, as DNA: TGTGCCAGCAGCCACCCGGGACACCGAAAGGATGGCTACACCTTC. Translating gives CASSHPGHRKDGYTF.

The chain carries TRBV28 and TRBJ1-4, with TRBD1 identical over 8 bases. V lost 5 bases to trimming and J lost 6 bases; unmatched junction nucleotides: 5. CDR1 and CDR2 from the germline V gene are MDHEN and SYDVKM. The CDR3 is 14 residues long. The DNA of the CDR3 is TGTGCCAGCAGTGTCACAGGGGGGGATGAAAAACTGTTTTTT. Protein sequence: CASSVTGGDEKLFF. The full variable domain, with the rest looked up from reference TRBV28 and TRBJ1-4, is DVKVTQSSRYLVKRTGEKVFLECVQDMDHENMFWYRQDPGLGLRLIYFSYDVKMKEKGDIPEGYSVSREKKERFSLILESASTNQTSMYLCASSVTGGDEKLFFGSGTQLSVL.